This T cell receptor beta chain was identified during a study of cytotoxic CD8 clonotypes in ibrutinib-treated CLL. Study-wide context: The subjects consisted of roughly 12 relapsed/refractory and 15 treatment-naive individuals, with some 17 IGHV unmutated. Samples had a mean of around 230,000 productive templates and 90,000 or so productive rearrangements.

J lost 0 bases, V lost 4 bases, and 8 bases had no gene match. The CDR3 loop spans 17 amino acids. Per germline, CDR1 WNHNN and CDR2 SYGVQD (reference sequence). Measured with immunoSEQ multiplex PCR; TCRdb has only the in-frame clones, and not every one. The data contain 90,000 to 95,000 clones, approximately 80% of them singletons. TCR beta libraries used approximately 1.9 micrograms of genomic DNA from cryopreserved PBMCs. The TCR sequence derives from a human donor with chronic lymphocytic leukemia. The chain recombines TRBV10-1 with TRBJ2-1; the match to TRBD2 covers 8 bases. The sequenced sample was PBMCs, obtained after 24 months of ibrutinib treatment. CDR3: CASSAGGARGSYNEQFF. CDR3 in DNA: TGCGCCAGCAGTGCCGGGGGGGCGAGGGGCTCCTACAATGAGCAGTTCTTC.